This T cell receptor beta chain emerged from a study of blood T cell repertoires in COVID-19. The table came from immunoSEQ multiplex PCR; TCRdb's copy has only in-frame clones and leaves some out. This repertoire shows about 150,000 clones, roughly 89% found once; its top ten account for roughly 3.9%. There are 15 residues in the CDR3. The germline V and J ends were trimmed by 2 bases and 1 base, with 12 bases remaining between them. From germline, CDR1 is SGHRS and CDR2 YFSETQ. This sequence originates from a man aged 45-65 years who had recovered from COVID-19. This chain connects TRBV5-1 to TRBJ1-1; maybe TRBD1 (6 bases). The specimen was PBMCs or T cells enriched from blood (not recorded which). As DNA, the CDR3 is TGCGCCAGCAGCTTTGGGGGGGCGCAGAACACTGAAGCTTTCTTT. As protein: CASSFGGAQNTEAFF.